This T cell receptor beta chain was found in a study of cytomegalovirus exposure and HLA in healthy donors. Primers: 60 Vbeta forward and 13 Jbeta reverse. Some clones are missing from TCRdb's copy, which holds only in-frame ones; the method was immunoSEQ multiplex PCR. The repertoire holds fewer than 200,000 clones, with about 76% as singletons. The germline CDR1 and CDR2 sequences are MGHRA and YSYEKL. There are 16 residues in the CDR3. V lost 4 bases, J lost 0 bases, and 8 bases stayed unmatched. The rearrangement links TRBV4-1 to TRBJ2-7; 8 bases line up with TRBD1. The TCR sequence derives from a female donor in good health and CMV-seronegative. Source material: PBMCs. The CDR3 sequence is CASSPRTGFSSYEQYF. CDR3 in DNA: TGCGCCAGCAGCCCACGGACAGGGTTCAGCTCCTACGAGCAGTACTTC.